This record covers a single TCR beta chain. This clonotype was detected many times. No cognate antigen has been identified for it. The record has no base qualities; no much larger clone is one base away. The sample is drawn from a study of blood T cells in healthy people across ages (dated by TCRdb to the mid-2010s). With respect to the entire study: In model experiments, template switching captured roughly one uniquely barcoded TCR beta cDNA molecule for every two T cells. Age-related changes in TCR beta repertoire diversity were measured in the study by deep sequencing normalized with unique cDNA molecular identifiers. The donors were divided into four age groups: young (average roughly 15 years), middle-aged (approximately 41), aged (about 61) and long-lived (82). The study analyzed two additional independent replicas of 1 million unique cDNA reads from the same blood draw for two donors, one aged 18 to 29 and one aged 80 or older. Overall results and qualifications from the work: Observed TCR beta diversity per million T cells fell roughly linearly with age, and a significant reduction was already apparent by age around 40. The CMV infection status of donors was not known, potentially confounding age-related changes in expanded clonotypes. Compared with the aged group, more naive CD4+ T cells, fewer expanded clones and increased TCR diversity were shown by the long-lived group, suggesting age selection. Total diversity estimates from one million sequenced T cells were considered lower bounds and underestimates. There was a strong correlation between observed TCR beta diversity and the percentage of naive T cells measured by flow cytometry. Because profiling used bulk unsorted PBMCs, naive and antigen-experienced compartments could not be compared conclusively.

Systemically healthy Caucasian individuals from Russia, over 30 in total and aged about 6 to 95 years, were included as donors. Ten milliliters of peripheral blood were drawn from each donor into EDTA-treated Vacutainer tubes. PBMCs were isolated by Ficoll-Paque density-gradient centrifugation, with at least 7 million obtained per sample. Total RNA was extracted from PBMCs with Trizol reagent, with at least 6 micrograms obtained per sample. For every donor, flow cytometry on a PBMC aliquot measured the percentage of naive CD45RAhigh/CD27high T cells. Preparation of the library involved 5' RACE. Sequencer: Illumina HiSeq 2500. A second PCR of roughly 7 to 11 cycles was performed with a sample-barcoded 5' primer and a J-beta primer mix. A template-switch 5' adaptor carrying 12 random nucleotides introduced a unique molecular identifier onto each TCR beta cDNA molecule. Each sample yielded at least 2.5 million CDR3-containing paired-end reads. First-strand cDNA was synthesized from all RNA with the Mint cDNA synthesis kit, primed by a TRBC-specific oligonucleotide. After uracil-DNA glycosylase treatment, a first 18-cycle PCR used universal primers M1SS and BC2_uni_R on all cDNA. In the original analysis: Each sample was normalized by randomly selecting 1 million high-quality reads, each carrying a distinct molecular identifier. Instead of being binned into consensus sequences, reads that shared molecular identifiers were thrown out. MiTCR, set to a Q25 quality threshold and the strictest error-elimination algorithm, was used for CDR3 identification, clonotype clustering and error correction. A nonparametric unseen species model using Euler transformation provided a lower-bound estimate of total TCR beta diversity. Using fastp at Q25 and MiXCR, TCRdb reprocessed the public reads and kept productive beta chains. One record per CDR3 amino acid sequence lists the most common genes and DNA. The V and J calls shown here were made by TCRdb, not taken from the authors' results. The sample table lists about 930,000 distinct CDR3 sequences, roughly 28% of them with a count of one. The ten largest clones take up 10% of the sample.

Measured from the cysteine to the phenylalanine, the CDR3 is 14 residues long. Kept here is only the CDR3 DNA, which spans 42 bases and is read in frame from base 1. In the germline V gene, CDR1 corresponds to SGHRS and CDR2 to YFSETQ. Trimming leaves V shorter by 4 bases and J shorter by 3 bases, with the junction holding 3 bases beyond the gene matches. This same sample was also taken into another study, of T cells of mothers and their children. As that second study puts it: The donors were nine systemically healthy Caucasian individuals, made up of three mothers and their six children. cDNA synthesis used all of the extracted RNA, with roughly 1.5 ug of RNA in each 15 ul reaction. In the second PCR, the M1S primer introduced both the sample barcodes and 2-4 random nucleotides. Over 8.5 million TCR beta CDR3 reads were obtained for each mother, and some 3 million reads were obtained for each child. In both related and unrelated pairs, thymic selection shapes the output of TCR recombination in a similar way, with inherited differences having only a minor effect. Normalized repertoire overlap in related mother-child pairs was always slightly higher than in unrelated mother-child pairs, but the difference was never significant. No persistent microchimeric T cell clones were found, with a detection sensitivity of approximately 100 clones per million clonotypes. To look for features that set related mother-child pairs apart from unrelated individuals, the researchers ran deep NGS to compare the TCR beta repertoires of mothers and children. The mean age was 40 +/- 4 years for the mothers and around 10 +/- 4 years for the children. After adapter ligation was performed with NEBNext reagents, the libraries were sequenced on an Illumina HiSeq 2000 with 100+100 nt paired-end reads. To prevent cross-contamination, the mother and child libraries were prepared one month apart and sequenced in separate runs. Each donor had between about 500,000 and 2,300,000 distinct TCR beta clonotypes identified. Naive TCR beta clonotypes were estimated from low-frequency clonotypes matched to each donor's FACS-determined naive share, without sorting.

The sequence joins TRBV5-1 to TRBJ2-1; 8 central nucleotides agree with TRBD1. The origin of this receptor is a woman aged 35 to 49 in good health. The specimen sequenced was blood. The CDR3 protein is CASSPGQDYNEQFF. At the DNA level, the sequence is TGCGCCAGCAGCCCGGGACAGGACTACAATGAGCAGTTCTTC.